The next 25 T cell receptor beta chains were all read from a single sample in a study of technical replicates of blood from several donors. Some clones are missing from TCRdb's copy, which holds only in-frame ones; the method was immunoSEQ multiplex PCR. Of about 83,000 clones listed, 96% are singletons. The specimen sequenced was T cells isolated from PBMCs. All receptors derive from a human donor in good health.

The genes are TRBV27 and TRBJ2-6, with D perhaps TRBD2 (5 bases). CDR1 and CDR2 (germline): MNHEY, SMNVEV (reference sequence). V was shortened by 6 bases and J by 0 bases, with 12 bases between the two germline ends. This CDR3 region has 16 residues. The CDR3 DNA sequence: TGTGCCAGCAGAGTTGAGGGATACTCTGGGGCCAACGTCCTGACTTTC. This encodes CASRVEGYSGANVLTF.

This chain uses TRBV10-3 with TRBJ2-2; D perhaps matches TRBD2 (6 bases). The CDR3 has 15 amino acids. V was trimmed by 4 bases and J by 5 bases, leaving 14 bases between them. Germline lookup yields CDR1 ENHRY and CDR2 SYGVKD. The CDR3: CAISVTGEGTGELFF. The CDR3, as DNA: TGTGCCATCAGTGTGACGGGAGAGGGGACCGGGGAGCTGTTTTTT.

The J gene is TRBJ2-1, the V gene TRBV27, with 9 nucleotides matching TRBD2. The V segment lost 6 bases and the J segment 9 bases; nucleotides outside the gene matches: 12. Germline loops: CDR1 MNHEY, CDR2 SMNVEV (reference sequence). CDR3 length: 15 amino acids. The CDR3 here is CASSPVASGKGEQFF. The CDR3 DNA reads as TGTGCCAGCAGCCCCGTGGCTAGCGGGAAAGGTGAGCAGTTCTTC.

The V and J genes are TRBV28 and TRBJ2-1, with TRBD1 as a possible D gene (6 bases). The germline V and J ends were trimmed by 6 bases and 8 bases, with 11 bases remaining between them. The CDR3 extends over 12 amino acids. Germline V CDR1 and CDR2: MDHEN, SYDVKM. CDR3 in DNA: TGTGCCAGCAGCAGGGGTTCCGATGAGCAGTTCTTC. As protein: CASSRGSDEQFF.

The sample holds a few counts of this clone. This chain connects TRBV11-3 to TRBJ1-1; TRBD1 might be the D (6 bases). Trimming cost V 4 bases and J 11 bases, with 14 bases left between them. CDR1 SGHNT and CDR2 YENEEA come from the germline V gene. The CDR3 spans 12 residues. CDR3 protein: CASSSDSPRAFF. The CDR3 DNA reads as TGTGCCAGCAGCTCGGACAGCCCGAGGGCTTTCTTT.

This clone was counted a single time. J is TRBJ2-7 and V is TRBV6-5, with unresolved D. Germline-derived CDR1 and CDR2 are MNHEY and SVGAGI. Trimming removed 6 bases from V and 2 bases from J, with 17 bases in between. The CDR3 is 15 residues long. In DNA form, the CDR3 reads TGTGCCAGCAGCTCTCCCCACTCTAGACCCTACGAGCAGTACTTC. It translates to CASSSPHSRPYEQYF.

The chain couples TRBV19 to TRBJ2-7, with 8 bases matching TRBD2. Germline V CDR1 and CDR2: LNHDA, SQIVND (reference sequence). The CDR3 has 14 residues. J lost 6 bases, V lost 8 bases, and 12 bases had no gene match. The CDR3 reads CASSRAGEGFEQYF. The CDR3 bases are TGTGCCAGTTCCCGAGCGGGAGAGGGGTTCGAGCAGTACTTC. Filled out from reference TRBV19 and TRBJ2-7, the complete variable domain reads DGGITQSPKYLFRKEGQNVTLSCEQNLNHDAMYWYRQDPGQGLRLIYYSQIVNDFQKGDIAEGYSVSREKKESFPLTVTSAQKNPTAFYLCASSRAGEGFEQYFGPGTRLTVT.

The V and J genes are TRBV2 and TRBJ2-7, with D possibly being TRBD1 (5 bases). The CDR3 totals 13 residues. V was trimmed by 3 bases and J by 5 bases, leaving 11 bases between them. Per germline, CDR1 SNHLY and CDR2 FYNNEI. The CDR3 here is CASSDPGWDEQYF. The CDR3 nucleotides read TGTGCCAGCAGTGACCCAGGGTGGGACGAGCAGTACTTC.

The genes are TRBV5-5 and TRBJ2-2; 7 bases align to TRBD1. The germline CDR1 and CDR2 sequences are SGHKS and YYEKEE (reference sequence). The CDR3 contains 13 residues. With 7 bases clipped from V and 4 bases from J, the junction kept 4 bases outside the gene matches. The CDR3 is CASDGTVTGELFF. The CDR3 coding sequence is TGTGCCAGCGACGGGACAGTCACCGGGGAGCTGTTTTTT.

V usage is TRBV9 and J usage is TRBJ2-2; TRBD2 aligns across 10 bases. Looked up from germline, CDR1 is SGDLS and CDR2 is YYNGEE. V shed 0 bases, J shed 1 base, and the junction held 3 bases outside the gene matches. CDR3 length equals 17 residues. CDR3 sequence reads: CASSVALAGENTGELFF. The CDR3 DNA sequence: TGTGCCAGCAGCGTAGCCCTAGCGGGAGAGAACACCGGGGAGCTGTTTTTT.

This chain uses TRBV6-1 with TRBJ1-4, with D possibly matching TRBD1 (6 bases). Trimming removed 2 bases from V and 4 bases from J, with 20 bases in between. This CDR3 contains 18 residues. Germline CDR1 is MNHNS and CDR2 is SASEGT. This CDR3 reads CASSEIWGRLEINEKLFF. Here the CDR3 DNA reads TGTGCCAGCAGTGAAATCTGGGGGCGTCTGGAGATTAATGAAAAACTGTTTTTT.

This rearrangement joins TRBV5-4 to TRBJ2-2, with D maybe TRBD1 (5 bases). There are 16 residues in the CDR3. Trimming removed 6 bases at V and 3 bases at J, with 18 bases between. CDR1 SGHNT and CDR2 YYREEE come from the germline V gene (reference sequence). Written as DNA, the CDR3 is TGTGCCAGCAAACGCACACCCCAGGGTGACACCGGGGAGCTGTTTTTT. Residues: CASKRTPQGDTGELFF.

This chain links TRBV5-4 with TRBJ2-7; 11 bases line up with TRBD2. CDR1 SGHNT and CDR2 YYREEE come from the germline V gene (reference sequence). With 0 bases clipped from V and 2 bases from J, the junction kept 1 base outside the gene matches. The CDR3 length is 15 residues. This CDR3 reads CASSLGLAGPYEQYF. The CDR3 DNA is TGTGCCAGCAGCTTGGGACTAGCGGGGCCCTACGAGCAGTACTTC.

The V call is TRBV5-1, the J call TRBJ2-3; 12 positions match TRBD2. V lost 0 bases, J lost 4 bases, and 6 bases stayed unmatched. Germline V gives CDR1 SGHRS, CDR2 YFSETQ. The CDR3 is made up of 17 amino acids. The CDR3 nucleotides are TGCGCCAGCAGCTTGGAGACTAGCGGGAGAGGGGCAGATACGCAGTATTTT. Translation: CASSLETSGRGADTQYF.

The CDR3: CASSQAYRGSTDTQYF. For the CDR3, the DNA is TGCGCCAGCAGCCAAGCTTACCGGGGTAGCACAGATACGCAGTATTTT. The gene calls are TRBV4-3 and TRBJ2-3; TRBD2 might be the D (5 bases). The ends were cut back, 1 base at V and 0 bases at J, with 11 bases in the middle. The CDR3 has 16 residues. Germline CDR1 is LGHNA and CDR2 is YSLEER.

This chain links TRBV7-9 with TRBJ2-3; TRBD1 matches 10 bases. The germline gives CDR1 SEHNR, CDR2 FQNEAQ (reference sequence). The V segment lost 8 bases and the J segment 4 bases; nucleotides outside the gene matches: 9. The CDR3 is 15 residues long. The CDR3 DNA reads as TGTGCCAGCCCAGGAGGGACAGGGGTAGCAGATACGCAGTATTTT. The encoded protein is CASPGGTGVADTQYF.

This chain connects TRBV6-5 to TRBJ1-3; no clear D. Germline CDR1 and CDR2: MNHEY and SVGAGI. The CDR3 loop spans 14 amino acids. V dropped 6 bases and J dropped 4 bases, with 13 bases sitting between them. CDR3 coding DNA: TGTGCCAGCAGCCTCTTGGGCCTCGGAAACACCATATATTTT. Its translation: CASSLLGLGNTIYF.

CDR3 nucleotide sequence: TGTGCCAGCAGCTTGGCCCGTGAAGAGACCCAGTACTTC. Protein product: CASSLAREETQYF. The chain uses TRBV5-4 and TRBJ2-5, with D uncertain. Deletions cut 0 bases from V and 3 bases from J, with 6 bases between. The CDR3 runs 13 residues. Germline V gives CDR1 SGHNT, CDR2 YYREEE (reference sequence).

This clone was seen just once. The chain is built from TRBV4-1 and TRBJ1-2, with D uncertain. This CDR3 has 14 amino acids. Per the germline V gene, CDR1 is MGHRA and CDR2 is YSYEKL. The V end lost 1 base, the J end lost 8 bases, and 14 bases lay between the germline ends. The CDR3 spells CASSQGPPEDGYTF. The CDR3 DNA reads TGCGCCAGCAGCCAAGGACCTCCGGAGGACGGCTACACCTTC.

This chain links TRBV2 with TRBJ1-2; D unresolved. The length of the CDR3 is 14 residues. V was trimmed by 6 bases and J by 8 bases, leaving 19 bases between them. Germline lookup yields CDR1 SNHLY and CDR2 FYNNEI. Here the CDR3 DNA reads TGTGCCAGCAGGACACTAGCGGGAGGGTTGGGCTACACCTTC. This codes for CASRTLAGGLGYTF.

This sequence joins TRBV5-1 and TRBJ1-2; tentatively, D is TRBD1 (6 bases). Germline V gives CDR1 SGHRS, CDR2 YFSETQ. The length of the CDR3 is 14 residues. Between the trimmed V and J ends, which lost 4 bases and 3 bases, there was a span of 13 bases. This chain's CDR3 is CASSPDRRDYGYTF. DNA for the CDR3: TGCGCCAGCAGCCCGGACAGAAGAGACTATGGCTACACCTTC.

The rearrangement links TRBV7-9 to TRBJ2-3, with TRBD2 as a possible D gene (5 bases). Germline-derived CDR1 and CDR2 are SEHNR and FQNEAQ (reference sequence). Trimming cost V 1 base and J 1 base, with 12 bases left between them. CDR3 length: 16 residues. CDR3 protein: CASSLGVGEGTDTQYF. The CDR3 nucleotides are TGTGCCAGCAGCTTAGGAGTGGGAGAGGGCACAGATACGCAGTATTTT.

This sequence joins TRBV5-1 and TRBJ1-1, with TRBD1 as a possible D gene (5 bases). The CDR3 consists of 14 residues. V lost 0 bases to trimming and J lost 0 bases, with 6 bases between them. The germline V gene has CDR1 SGHRS and CDR2 YFSETQ. This chain's CDR3 is CASSLGRVNTEAFF. CDR3 sequence (DNA): TGCGCCAGCAGCTTGGGCAGGGTGAACACTGAAGCTTTCTTT.

The chain couples TRBV7-9 to TRBJ2-7, with 8 bases lining up with TRBD1. The CDR3 has 15 residues. Germline CDR1 SEHNR, CDR2 FQNEAQ (reference sequence). V shed 5 bases and J 6 bases; nucleotides not matched to a gene: 12. The CDR3: CASSLPDRDISEQYF. The CDR3 nucleotides are TGTGCCAGCAGCCTACCGGACAGGGACATAAGCGAGCAGTACTTC. The variable domain in full, with the rest retrieved from reference TRBV7-9 and TRBJ2-7, is DTGVSQNPRHKITKRGQNVTFRCDPISEHNRLYWYRQTLGQGPEFLTYFQNEAQLEKSRLLSDRFSAERPKGSFSTLEIQRTEQGDSAMYLCASSLPDRDISEQYFGPGTRLTVT.

V and J are TRBV5-1 and TRBJ2-7, with D perhaps TRBD1 (6 bases). CDR3 length equals 15 residues. The germline V gene has CDR1 SGHRS and CDR2 YFSETQ. Trimming removed 5 bases from V and 7 bases from J, with 22 bases in between. The CDR3 coding sequence is TGCGCCAGCAGGACAGGTCCGGGTTCTGATGGGGAGCAGTACTTC. Protein product: CASRTGPGSDGEQYF.